A single sample gave rise to the 26 T cell receptor beta chains below, sequenced in a study of T-cell reconstitution after alpha-beta-depleted transplantation in children. A library of TCRbeta sequences, prepared with unique molecular identifiers, was generated. TCRdb ran MiXCR on the PCR reads and lists one entry per CDR3 protein. The sample has about 980,000 distinct CDR3 sequences, about 26% seen once. The sequences come from PBMCs, mostly from graft donor cells, collected 360 days after TCRalphabeta/CD19-depleted stem cell transplant. The receptors stem from a boy younger than two who had a stem cell transplant for SCID, so the T cells may come from the graft donor.

CDR3 region: CASSALEPGEQYF. CDR3 nucleotides: TGTGCCAGCAGCGCCCTGGAGCCTGGCGAGCAGTATTTT. The chain couples TRBV7-2 to TRBJ2-3; D uncertain. From germline, CDR1 is SGHTA and CDR2 FQGNSA. The CDR3 has 13 amino acids. Trimming pared 5 bases from V and 11 bases from J, leaving 17 bases between.

J is TRBJ1-5 and V is TRBV2; maybe TRBD1 (5 bases). V lost 5 bases and J lost 0, with 8 bases in between. In germline, CDR1 is SNHLY, CDR2 FYNNEI. This CDR3 region has 14 residues. CDR3 protein: CASSRQPSNQPQHF. DNA for the CDR3: TGTGCCAGCAGTAGACAGCCTAGCAATCAGCCCCAGCATTTT.

This clonotype was seen a handful of times. The gene calls are TRBV12-3 or TRBV12-4 and TRBJ2-1, with 7 bases matching TRBD1. The CDR3 loop spans 15 amino acids. The J segment lost 7 bases and the V segment lost 5 bases, leaving 11 bases of the junction unmatched. CDR3 nucleotides: TGTGCCAGCAGTCCCGGACAGGAGGTTGTAAATGAGCAGTTCTTC. Protein sequence: CASSPGQEVVNEQFF.

The chain is built from TRBV20-1 and TRBJ2-5; a weak D match, TRBD2 (5 bases). The CDR3 covers 15 residues. V shed 0 bases and J shed 7 bases, with 18 bases lying between them. CDR1 is DFQATT and CDR2 is SNEGSKA in the germline V gene (reference sequence). Written as DNA, the CDR3 is TGCAGTGCTAGAGATTCATGGACTGAAAAGAGGACCCAGTACTTC. Residues: CSARDSWTEKRTQYF.

V and J are TRBV6-1 and TRBJ1-3, with D uncertain. V was pared by 3 bases and J by 0 bases, with 18 bases between. CDR3 size: 18 residues. The germline V gene has CDR1 MNHNS and CDR2 SASEGT. The CDR3 sequence: CASSDDLTSLSSGNTIYF. The CDR3 DNA sequence: TGTGCCAGCAGTGACGACCTCACGTCCTTGAGCTCTGGAAACACCATATATTTT.

This clonotype was found a few times. This chain joins TRBV4-2 and TRBJ1-4; D might be TRBD1 (6 bases). V was pared by 0 bases and J by 7 bases, with 12 bases between. Germline lookup yields CDR1 LGHNA and CDR2 YNFKEQ. The CDR3 runs 15 residues. The CDR3 protein is CASSQDTGRAEKLFF. CDR3 sequence (DNA): TGTGCCAGCAGCCAAGATACAGGGAGGGCTGAAAAACTGTTTTTT.

This clonotype occurred a few times. V gene TRBV9 combines with J gene TRBJ2-1, with D perhaps TRBD2 (5 bases). Trimming took off 0 bases at V and 4 bases at J, with 17 bases between the two ends. CDR1 and CDR2 from the germline V gene are SGDLS and YYNGEE. The CDR3 loop spans 17 amino acids. CDR3 region: CASSVGPGQRGYNEQFF. In DNA, the CDR3 is TGTGCCAGCAGCGTAGGGCCTGGGCAAAGAGGGTACAATGAGCAGTTCTTC.

This chain connects TRBV7-2 to TRBJ2-1, with a possible D match to TRBD1 (6 bases). The CDR3 extends over 17 amino acids. The V end was cut by 1 base, the J end by 12 bases, with 25 bases between. Germline-derived CDR1 and CDR2 are SGHTA and FQGNSA. The CDR3 region is CASSLGAGVKLGSGQFF. In nucleotides, the CDR3 is TGTGCCAGCAGCTTAGGGGCAGGGGTTAAGTTGGGATCGGGGCAGTTCTTC.

Only a few counts were recorded for this clonotype. This chain joins TRBV5-1 and TRBJ2-1; 11 positions match TRBD2. This CDR3 is 16 amino acids long. V gave up 0 bases and J gave up 9 bases; unmatched junction bases: 8. Per germline, CDR1 SGHRS and CDR2 YFSETQ. The CDR3 loop is CASSLVVAGGPSEQFF. CDR3 DNA sequence: TGCGCCAGCAGCTTGGTCGTAGCGGGGGGGCCCAGTGAGCAGTTCTTC.

This clonotype was observed many times. The rearrangement joins TRBV12-3 or TRBV12-4 to TRBJ2-3; D is uncertain. The CDR3 extends over 12 amino acids. The V end lost 6 bases, the J end lost 4 bases, and 8 bases lay between the germline ends. The CDR3 protein is CASSPRSDTQYF. In DNA, the CDR3 is TGTGCCAGCAGCCCCCGGTCAGATACGCAGTATTTT.

The chain is built from TRBV13 and TRBJ2-3, with D maybe TRBD1 (6 bases). The CDR3 loop spans 17 amino acids. V lost 3 bases to trimming and J lost 0 bases, with 16 bases between them. Germline V gene data show CDR1 as PRHDT and CDR2 as FYEKMQ (reference sequence). CDR3 sequence: CASSLAGTHKSTDTQYF. CDR3 DNA sequence: TGTGCCAGCAGCTTGGCCGGGACACATAAAAGCACAGATACGCAGTATTTT.

This clonotype has a handful of counts. V is TRBV5-1 and J is TRBJ1-4; maybe TRBD1 (5 bases). The CDR3 loop spans 14 amino acids. CDR1 and CDR2 from the germline V gene are SGHRS and YFSETQ. The ends were cut back, 0 bases at V and 7 bases at J, with 10 bases in the middle. In DNA, the CDR3 is TGCGCCAGCAGCTTGGGGGACCTGGGTGAAAAACTGTTTTTT. Amino acids: CASSLGDLGEKLFF.

This rearrangement joins TRBV2 to TRBJ2-2, with 11 positions matching TRBD2. The CDR3 extends over 18 amino acids. Germline V gives CDR1 SNHLY, CDR2 FYNNEI. Trimming removed 10 bases from V and 2 bases from J; junction bases left unmatched: 15. For the CDR3, the DNA is TGTGCCACCAACGTTGTAATAGCGGGGGGGCCTAACACCGGGGAGCTGTTTTTT. Translation: CATNVVIAGGPNTGELFF.

This clonotype has only a few counts. The chain combines TRBV20-1 with TRBJ2-1, with D perhaps TRBD2 (6 bases). Germline lookup yields CDR1 DFQATT and CDR2 SNEGSKA (reference sequence). The CDR3 is made up of 15 amino acids. Trimming took 1 base from V and 6 from J, leaving 16 bases between them. Here the CDR3 DNA reads TGCAGTGCTAGAGCGGGGAGGTCTCCTTCCAATGAGCAGTTCTTC. This codes for CSARAGRSPSNEQFF.

This clonotype showed up just a few times. The V call is TRBV4-2, the J call TRBJ1-4; possible D gene TRBD1, 5 bases. Per the germline V gene, CDR1 is LGHNA and CDR2 is YNFKEQ. Between the trimmed V and J ends, which lost 0 bases and 5 bases, there was a span of 10 bases. This CDR3 is built from 15 residues. This CDR3 is CASSQDGTVNEKLFF. The CDR3 nucleotides are TGTGCCAGCAGCCAAGACGGGACGGTGAATGAAAAACTGTTTTTT.

The sample holds a few counts of this clonotype. The chain uses TRBV7-9 and TRBJ2-4; D is possibly TRBD1 (6 bases). The CDR3 consists of 15 residues. The germline gives CDR1 SEHNR, CDR2 FQNEAQ (reference sequence). V was cut by 5 bases and J by 0 bases, with 11 bases left in between. CDR3 DNA: TGTGCCAGCAGCACAGGGTGGGGAGCCAAAAACATTCAGTACTTC. Amino acid sequence: CASSTGWGAKNIQYF.

The chain recombines TRBV7-9 with TRBJ2-7; tentative D call: TRBD2 (7 bases). This CDR3 is 15 amino acids long. Germline V gene sequence: CDR1 SEHNR, CDR2 FQNEAQ (reference sequence). V gave up 1 base and J gave up 4 bases, with 14 bases separating them. Here the CDR3 DNA reads TGTGCCAGCAGCTTAGGCGGGGGCGGCGGTTACGAGCAGTACTTC. This codes for CASSLGGGGGYEQYF.

The genes are TRBV12-3 or TRBV12-4 and TRBJ1-1, with a weak D call TRBD1 (5 bases). The CDR3 contains 17 residues. Deletions cut 6 bases from V and 0 bases from J, with 20 bases between. The CDR3 bases are TGTGCCAGCAGCTCCCATCCCGGGACGGAAATGAACACTGAAGCTTTCTTT. This translates into CASSSHPGTEMNTEAFF.

CDR3 amino acids: CASSLGPGLLPYEQYF. Written as DNA, the CDR3 is TGTGCCAGCAGTTTGGGCCCAGGGTTACTACCCTACGAGCAGTACTTC. The rearrangement uses TRBV28 and TRBJ2-7; tentatively, D is TRBD1 (5 bases). The CDR3 is 16 amino acids. With 3 bases removed from V and 2 bases from J, the gap between germline ends came to 17 bases. Per germline, CDR1 MDHEN and CDR2 SYDVKM.

This clonotype was detected only a few times. The rearrangement uses TRBV20-1 and TRBJ2-1, with TRBD2 identical over 10 bases. The CDR3 runs to 15 residues. Germline CDR1 DFQATT, CDR2 SNEGSKA (reference sequence). CDR3 in DNA: TGCCGCAGTGGATATCGACTAGCGGGCTCCAATGAGCAGTTCTTC. It codes for CRSGYRLAGSNEQFF.

This clonotype came up many times. This chain links TRBV5-1 with TRBJ2-4, with 7 bases fitting TRBD1. In germline, CDR1 is SGHRS, CDR2 YFSETQ. The CDR3 is 14 amino acids. V shed 2 bases and J 6 bases; nucleotides not matched to a gene: 5. The CDR3 DNA reads TGCGCCAGCAGCTTACAGGGGTACAGAAACATTCAGTACTTC. This encodes CASSLQGYRNIQYF.

This clonotype was seen only a few times. This sequence joins TRBV4-3 and TRBJ1-4; D is undetermined. The length of the CDR3 is 15 residues. The germline CDR1 and CDR2 sequences are LGHNA and YSLEER. V gave up 1 base and J gave up 8 bases, with 14 bases separating them. CDR3 protein: CASSQGRRVGEKLFF. CDR3 sequence (DNA): TGCGCCAGCAGCCAAGGGCGAAGGGTCGGGGAAAAACTGTTTTTT.

The chain uses TRBV7-6 and TRBJ2-5; 8 bases agree with TRBD2. J lost 7 bases, V lost 4 bases, and 8 bases had no gene match. Germline values: CDR1 SGHVS, CDR2 FNYEAQ. CDR3 length equals 14 residues. The CDR3 nucleotides are TGTGCCAGCAGCTCCAAGCGGGGGCTCAGGACCCAGTACTTC. It encodes CASSSKRGLRTQYF.

The chain carries TRBV5-1 and TRBJ1-1; a weak D match, TRBD1 (5 bases). V was shortened by 3 bases and J by 8 bases, with 11 bases between the two germline ends. CDR1 and CDR2 (germline): SGHRS, YFSETQ. There are 12 residues in the CDR3. CDR3 protein: CASSSRGLEAFF. For the CDR3, the DNA is TGCGCCAGCAGCTCCCGGGGACTAGAAGCTTTCTTT. The whole variable domain, filled in from reference TRBV5-1 and TRBJ1-1, reads KAGVTQTPRYLIKTRGQQVTLSCSPISGHRSVSWYQQTPGQGLQFLFEYFSETQRNKGNFPGRFSGRQFSNSRSEMNVSTLELGDSALYLCASSSRGLEAFFGQGTRLTVV.

In this sample, this clonotype turned up a few times. The chain joins TRBV20-1 to TRBJ2-5; the D gene is possibly TRBD2 (6 bases). This CDR3 is 14 amino acids long. V lost 3 bases to trimming and J lost 6 bases, with 17 bases between them. The germline CDR1 and CDR2 sequences are DFQATT and SNEGSKA (reference sequence). The CDR3 sequence: CSASADYPRKTQYF. DNA for the CDR3: TGCAGTGCTAGCGCGGACTATCCCCGGAAGACCCAGTACTTC.

The chain links TRBV2 to TRBJ2-2, with D hard to call. Germline V gene sequence: CDR1 SNHLY, CDR2 FYNNEI. The CDR3 length is 16 residues. Trimming took off 7 bases at V and 1 base at J, with 16 bases between the two ends. The CDR3: CASTLETLVNTGELFF. The CDR3 DNA follows: TGTGCCAGCACCCTGGAGACGTTGGTGAACACCGGGGAGCTGTTTTTT. Combining the CDR3 with reference TRBV2 and TRBJ2-2 gives the whole variable domain EPEVTQTPSHQVTQMGQEVILRCVPISNHLYFYWYRQILGQKVEFLVSFYNNEISEKSEIFDDQFSVERPDGSNFTLKIRSTKLEDSAMYFCASTLETLVNTGELFFGEGSRLTVL.